The rows below give T cell receptor beta chains drawn from one sample of a study of blood T cell repertoires in COVID-19. The method was immunoSEQ multiplex PCR; TCRdb's version includes in-frame clones alone and lacks a portion of them. Here the sample spans 200,000 to 250,000 clones, approximately 87% being singletons. Source material: peripheral blood. The receptors were sampled from a woman between 45 and 60 years old with acute or convalescent COVID-19. CDR3s include the opening cysteine and the closing phenylalanine or tryptophan. A D gene is named only where the DNA matches it firmly. Size values are once, few and many counts, or a class for expanded clones, and some rows have none.

>TRBJ2-7|.|TRBV5-6|12|TRBD2
TGTGCCAGCAGCTGGACTAGCAACGAGCAGTACTTC
CASSWTSNEQYF
>TRBJ1-6|many|TRBV6-2/TRBV6-3|14|.
TGTGCCAGCAGTTACCCGGGAGGTTATTCACCCCTCCACTTT
CASSYPGGYSPLHF
>TRBJ1-4|.|TRBV5-5|14|TRBD1
TGTGCCAGCAGCCGGGGGACAGGGATTGAAAAACTGTTTTTT
CASSRGTGIEKLFF
>TRBJ2-5|.|TRBV10-1|17|.
TGCGCCAGCAGTGAGTCGCTTCCTAGCGAGGGGTTGGAGACCCAGTACTTC
CASSESLPSEGLETQYF
>TRBJ2-2|.|TRBV19|13|.
TGTGCCAGTAGTTCGGTTTACACCGGGGAGCTGTTTTTT
CASSSVYTGELFF
>TRBJ1-6|.|TRBV30|14|.
TGTGCCTGGAGTCCAAGGCAGGGTAATTCACCCCTCCACTTT
CAWSPRQGNSPLHF
>TRBJ2-3|few|TRBV5-1|15|TRBD2
TGCGCCAGCAGCTTGGTAGCGGGAGGGCACGATACGCAGTATTTT
CASSLVAGGHDTQYF
>TRBJ1-1|.|TRBV20-1|11|.
TGCAGTGCTAGAGGGAGCACTGAAGCTTTCTTT
CSARGSTEAFF
>TRBJ2-1|.|TRBV5-4|15|TRBD1
TGTGCCAGCAGCTTAGGGGGACAGGGATACAATGAGCAGTTCTTC
CASSLGGQGYNEQFF
>TRBJ2-7|.|TRBV3-1/TRBV3-2|16|TRBD2
TGTGCCAGCAGCCCCGGGACTAGCGGGAGGGCGAGGGAGCAGTACTTC
CASSPGTSGRAREQYF
>TRBJ1-2|.|TRBV18|15|.
TGTGCCAGCTCACCACCATCAGGCTTCAACTATGGCTACACCTTC
CASSPPSGFNYGYTF
>TRBJ2-7|few|TRBV12-2|15|.
TGTGCAAGTCGCGAGCTCGGACAGGGAAGGGACGAGCAGTACTTC
CASRELGQGRDEQYF
>TRBJ2-1|.|TRBV24-1|18|TRBD2
TGTGCCACCAGTGACCCGCCTACTGAGCGGGGTCATCACAATGAGCAGTTCTTC
CATSDPPTERGHHNEQFF
>TRBJ2-7|.|TRBV29-1|14|.
TGCAGCGTAGGGAATACCCTAGCGTTCTACGAGCAGTACTTC
CSVGNTLAFYEQYF
>TRBJ2-7|.|TRBV6-5|15|.
TGTGCCAGCAGTATTCAAGGGGGGGACACCTACGAGCAGTACTTC
CASSIQGGDTYEQYF
>TRBJ2-5|.|TRBV5-6|12|TRBD1
TGTGCCAGCGGGACAGGGCAAGAGACCCAGTACTTC
CASGTGQETQYF
>TRBJ1-1|.|TRBV19|16|.
TGTGCCAGTAGCCCTATGAGGTTGCCTACTACCGATGAAGCTTTCTTT
CASSPMRLPTTDEAFF
>TRBJ1-1|.|TRBV30|15|.
TGTGCCTGGGTGACCCAAACATCGGGTGGGACTGAAGCTTTCTTT
CAWVTQTSGGTEAFF
>TRBJ2-3|.|TRBV19|14|TRBD1
TGTGCCAGTAAAGGGACAGGGAGCACAGATACGCAGTATTTT
CASKGTGSTDTQYF
>TRBJ1-2|.|TRBV19|16|TRBD1
TGTGCCAGTAGTATTACAGGGGACAGCACTAACTATGGCTACACCTTC
CASSITGDSTNYGYTF
>TRBJ1-2|few|TRBV25-1|14|.
TGTGCCAGCAGTGATGACAGACACAAAGGGCGCTACACCTTC
CASSDDRHKGRYTF
>TRBJ1-5|.|TRBV15|14|.
TGTGCCACCTCCCTGGGGGGGACGGGGCAGCCCCAGCATTTT
CATSLGGTGQPQHF